The 14 T cell receptor beta chains in this list originate from one sample, sequenced in a study of identical twins. TCRdb reprocessed the 5' RACE reads with MiXCR, giving one entry per CDR3 protein. The sample holds some 1,700,000 distinct CDR3 sequences; about 30% are singletons and the top ten take about 0.25%. Sequences were obtained from cord blood. Source of these receptors: a newborn girl in good health.

The V and J genes are TRBV28 and TRBJ2-4; D gene ambiguous. Trimming took off 2 bases at V and 0 bases at J, with 20 bases between the two ends. Germline CDR1 is MDHEN and CDR2 is SYDVKM. The CDR3 runs 19 residues. This CDR3 reads CASSLGLGPQRLAKNIQYF. CDR3 DNA: TGTGCCAGCAGTTTAGGTCTAGGTCCCCAAAGGCTAGCCAAAAACATTCAGTACTTC.

The V gene is TRBV10-1, the J gene TRBJ2-1, with unresolved D. The CDR3 has 10 amino acids. Per germline, CDR1 WNHNN and CDR2 SYGVQD (reference sequence). The germline V and J ends were trimmed by 2 bases and 10 bases, with 3 bases remaining between them. CDR3 bases: TGCGCCAGCAGTGAGAGCGAGCAGTTCTTC. It yields the protein CASSESEQFF.

The J gene is TRBJ2-3, the V gene TRBV20-1, with 8 nucleotides matching TRBD2. Germline V gene lookup returns CDR1 DFQATT and CDR2 SNEGSKA (reference sequence). The V gene end was trimmed by 6 bases and the J gene end by 2 bases; junction bases not matched to a gene: 10. The length of the CDR3 is 15 residues. The CDR3 DNA reads as TGCAGTGCGGTCGGGCTAGCGGGTCCCACAGATACGCAGTATTTT. Protein: CSAVGLAGPTDTQYF.

This sequence joins TRBV29-1 and TRBJ2-1; the match to TRBD2 covers 9 bases. CDR3 size: 17 residues. CDR1 SQVTM and CDR2 ANQGSEA come from the germline V gene. The trim removed 4 bases at V and 0 bases at J, leaving 10 bases unmatched. The CDR3 region has the DNA TGCAGCGTTGGAGGCGGGAGGGCCTGGGGCTCCTACAATGAGCAGTTCTTC. It is translated as CSVGGGRAWGSYNEQFF.

In this sample, this clonotype turned up many times. The chain uses TRBV29-1 and TRBJ1-1; 7 positions match TRBD1. The junction had 0 bases not matched to a gene; V was cut back by 1 base and J by 1 base. Germline V CDR1 and CDR2: SQVTM, ANQGSEA. This CDR3 is built from 13 residues. The CDR3 protein is CSVEGTGNTEAFF. CDR3 DNA: TGCAGCGTTGAAGGGACAGGGAACACTGAAGCTTTCTTT. Complete variable domain (other parts from reference TRBV29-1 and TRBJ1-1): SAVISQKPSRDICQRGTSLTIQCQVDSQVTMMFWYRQQPGQSLTLIATANQGSEATYESGFVIDKFPISRPNLTFSTLTVSNMSPEDSSIYLCSVEGTGNTEAFFGQGTRLTVV.

The DNA of the CDR3 is TGTGCCAGCAAAGGACTAGCGGCCAAAGCCAAAAACATTCAGTACTTC. Protein sequence: CASKGLAAKAKNIQYF. The chain couples TRBV21-1 to TRBJ2-4; TRBD2, the D gene given by the table, was not confirmed from the DNA. TRBV21-1 is an annotated pseudogene. CDR3 size: 16 residues.

This clonotype was seen a handful of times. V is TRBV16 and J is TRBJ2-4; D perhaps matches TRBD1 (6 bases). V was cut by 3 bases and J by 1 base, with 16 bases left in between. CDR3 length: 17 amino acids. CDR1 and CDR2 from the germline V gene are KGHSY and FQNENV. The CDR3 here is CASSHPDRKVAKNIQYF. In DNA form, the CDR3 reads TGTGCCAGCAGCCACCCTGACAGGAAGGTGGCCAAAAACATTCAGTACTTC.

The chain employs TRBV20-1 and TRBJ2-3; 9 positions match TRBD2. In germline, CDR1 is DFQATT, CDR2 SNEGSKA (reference sequence). The CDR3 consists of 15 residues. The V and J ends lost 6 bases and 2 bases, in that order; junction bases with no gene match: 9. CDR3 protein: CSAAKQRGATDTQYF. The CDR3 DNA follows: TGCAGTGCGGCAAAGCAGCGGGGGGCCACAGATACGCAGTATTTT.

The genes are TRBV25-1 and TRBJ2-3; 10 nucleotides align to TRBD2. CDR1 MGHDK and CDR2 SYGVNS come from the germline V gene. Trimming removed 2 bases from V and 2 bases from J; junction bases left unmatched: 19. The CDR3 extends over 21 amino acids. The CDR3 sequence is CASSEPLVPGSGGLFTDTQYF. The CDR3 DNA is TGTGCCAGCAGTGAACCCCTGGTACCTGGTAGCGGGGGGCTCTTCACAGATACGCAGTATTTT.

On this clonotype: This could be a read error, since a much larger clone is one nucleotide away. The chain employs TRBV9 and TRBJ2-7, with D possibly matching TRBD2 (5 bases). This CDR3 is 13 amino acids long. The V gene lost 0 bases and the J gene lost 2 bases, with 6 bases spanning the gap. Germline V gene data show CDR1 as SGDLS and CDR2 as YYNGEE. CDR3 DNA sequence: TGTGCCAGCAGCGTAGGGACTCCCTACGAGCAGTACTTC. Residues: CASSVGTPYEQYF.

A single count supports this clonotype. V gene TRBV20-1 combines with J gene TRBJ1-6; D might be TRBD1 (6 bases). Germline V CDR1 and CDR2: DFQATT, SNEGSKA (reference sequence). The CDR3 covers 13 residues. V lost 6 bases and J 5 bases, leaving 11 bases between the germline ends. CDR3 nucleotides: TGCAGTGCCAACGGACAGAATAATTCACCCCTCCACTTT. Its translation is CSANGQNNSPLHF.

This clonotype has more than one count but fewer than ten. The chain has TRBV4-2 and TRBJ2-3; D is perhaps TRBD2 (6 bases). V lost 5 bases and J 2 bases, leaving 8 bases between the germline ends. Germline lookup yields CDR1 LGHNA and CDR2 YNFKEQ. This CDR3 contains 13 residues. CDR3 coding DNA: TGTGCCAGCAGCGCGGACTACACAGATACGCAGTATTTT. Protein sequence: CASSADYTDTQYF.

This clonotype has at least ten counts. The V and J genes are TRBV10-3 and TRBJ1-2; possible D gene TRBD1, 6 bases. Trimming pared 2 bases from V and 2 bases from J, leaving 12 bases between. This CDR3 spans 15 amino acids. Germline V gene sequence: CDR1 ENHRY, CDR2 SYGVKD. In nucleotides, the CDR3 is TGTGCCATCAGTGAGAAGGACAGAGCAAACTATGGCTACACCTTC. This gives the protein CAISEKDRANYGYTF.

Notes on this clonotype: It is likely a read error: a sequence one base away is far more abundant. The genes are TRBV28 and TRBJ2-7; D unclear. CDR3 length: 11 amino acids. CDR1 is MDHEN, CDR2 SYDVKM, per germline. The CDR3 here is CSSSLSHEQYF. The CDR3 DNA follows: TGTTCCAGCAGTTTATCCCACGAGCAGTACTTC.